The 18 T cell receptor beta chains listed next were all sequenced from one sample in a study of T cells after yellow fever vaccination. TCRdb re-derived calls from the 5' RACE reads in MiXCR, one entry per CDR3 protein. In the table there are 150,000 to 200,000 distinct CDR3 sequences, approximately 6.2% of which are singletons. The specimen comprised CD4+ T cells sorted from PBMCs, sampled on the day of the first yellow fever vaccination. Every receptor here comes from a man aged 18 to 29 who received the YFV17D yellow fever vaccine.

This clonotype has more than one count but fewer than ten. This rearrangement joins TRBV6-1 to TRBJ1-1; no firm D call. The CDR3 runs 16 residues. In germline, CDR1 is MNHNS, CDR2 SASEGT. Trimming took 2 bases from V and 6 from J, leaving 19 bases between them. This CDR3 reads CASSEPFRPGGSEAFF. CDR3 in DNA: TGTGCCAGCAGTGAACCTTTCAGGCCGGGTGGCTCTGAAGCTTTCTTT.

This clonotype was seen repeatedly, ten times or more. V usage is TRBV7-9 and J usage is TRBJ1-1; D is unresolved. With 8 bases removed from V and 0 bases from J, the gap between germline ends came to 4 bases. The CDR3 is 11 amino acids. Per the germline V gene, CDR1 is SEHNR and CDR2 is FQNEAQ (reference sequence). In DNA form, the CDR3 reads TGTGCCAGCGGGATGAACACTGAAGCTTTCTTT. Encoded protein: CASGMNTEAFF.

This clonotype was seen a few times. The chain has TRBV13 and TRBJ2-3; 7 bases are shared with TRBD2. The CDR3 length is 15 residues. Germline V lookup: CDR1 PRHDT, CDR2 FYEKMQ (reference sequence). V shed 2 bases, J shed 4 bases, and the junction held 6 bases outside the gene matches. The CDR3 sequence is CASSLSGEGPDTQYF. The CDR3 nucleotides read TGTGCCAGCAGCTTAAGCGGGGAGGGGCCAGATACGCAGTATTTT. The full variable domain, rest sourced from reference TRBV13 and TRBJ2-3, is AAGVIQSPRHLIKEKRETATLKCYPIPRHDTVYWYQQGPGQDPQFLISFYEKMQSDKGSIPDRFSAQQFSDYHSELNMSSLELGDSALYFCASSLSGEGPDTQYFGPGTRLTVL.

The chain combines TRBV10-3 with TRBJ2-5; D is unclear. V was cut by 0 bases and J by 4 bases, with 6 bases left in between. There are 13 residues in the CDR3. From germline, CDR1 is ENHRY and CDR2 SYGVKD. In DNA, the CDR3 is TGTGCCATCAGTGAGTCCTTAACAGAGACCCAGTACTTC. Its translation: CAISESLTETQYF.

This clonotype occurred many times. V usage is TRBV5-1 and J usage is TRBJ1-4; no firm D call. Trimming shortened V by 0 bases and J by 3 bases, and 15 bases separated the two germline ends. The CDR3 length is 17 residues. The germline gives CDR1 SGHRS, CDR2 YFSETQ. The chain's CDR3 is CASSLVSGRSANEKLFF. The CDR3 DNA is TGCGCCAGCAGCTTGGTTTCGGGGAGGTCGGCTAATGAAAAACTGTTTTTT.

This clonotype has only a few counts. One junction end disagrees with the germline gene, perhaps due to a read error. The rearrangement joins TRBV12-3 or TRBV12-4 to TRBJ2-5, with D possibly TRBD2 on 6 matching bases. The CDR3 is 14 amino acids. This CDR3 is CASSPRGPQGTQYF. DNA of the CDR3: TGTGCCAGCAGTCCGCGGGGCCCCCAAGGGACCCAGTACTTC.

Only a few counts were recorded for this clonotype. The gene calls are TRBV12-3 or TRBV12-4 and TRBJ1-2; 8 bases line up with TRBD1. CDR3 length equals 14 residues. Trimming at V came to 5 bases and at J to 6 bases, leaving 8 bases not matched to a gene. The CDR3 region is CASSKWTGRDGYTF. CDR3 DNA: TGTGCCAGCAGTAAATGGACAGGGCGGGATGGCTACACCTTC.

The chain recombines TRBV7-9 with TRBJ1-1; TRBD1 might be the D (5 bases). Trimming pared 5 bases from V and 2 bases from J, leaving 21 bases between. Germline assignment: CDR1 SEHNR and CDR2 FQNEAQ (reference sequence). The CDR3 has 17 amino acids. This CDR3 is CASSPWGRGVSNTEAFF. DNA for the CDR3: TGTGCCAGCAGCCCCTGGGGAAGGGGAGTATCAAACACTGAAGCTTTCTTT.

This clonotype was detected a few times. The rearrangement uses TRBV11-2 and TRBJ2-3; 7 bases are a match to TRBD1. The trim removed 4 bases at V and 2 bases at J, leaving 9 bases unmatched. The CDR3 extends over 16 amino acids. Germline V lookup: CDR1 SGHAT, CDR2 FQNNGV. In DNA form, the CDR3 reads TGTGCCAGCAGCTACCGGACAGGAGTCCTCACAGATACGCAGTATTTT. This sequence encodes CASSYRTGVLTDTQYF.

V and J are TRBV20-1 and TRBJ2-3; D unresolved. The CDR3 sequence is 14 residues long. V lost 5 bases to trimming and J lost 0 bases, with 12 bases between them. Germline CDR1 is DFQATT and CDR2 is SNEGSKA (reference sequence). CDR3 in DNA: TGCAGTGCTGAAGATAGAGGTAGCACAGATACGCAGTATTTT. Protein: CSAEDRGSTDTQYF.

This clonotype was seen many times. The chain couples TRBV5-1 to TRBJ1-1, with 9 bases identical to TRBD1. The CDR3 has 17 amino acids. Germline lookup yields CDR1 SGHRS and CDR2 YFSETQ. J lost 0 bases, V lost 0 bases, and 6 bases had no gene match. In nucleotides, the CDR3 is TGCGCCAGCAGCTTGGTTTCACAGGGGGCCATGAACACTGAAGCTTTCTTT. This translates into CASSLVSQGAMNTEAFF.

Ten or more counts support this clonotype. The chain uses TRBV3-1 and TRBJ2-1, with 8 bases matching TRBD1. Per germline, CDR1 LGHDT and CDR2 YNNKEL (reference sequence). This CDR3 is 13 amino acids long. V was clipped by 5 bases and J by 9 bases; unmatched bases: 6. The CDR3 DNA reads as TGTGCCAGCAGCGGCAGGGGGCGAGGTGAGCAGTTCTTC. Translated, it gives CASSGRGRGEQFF.

This clonotype appeared a few times. V gene TRBV5-1 combines with J gene TRBJ2-1; the D gene is possibly TRBD2 (6 bases). CDR3 length: 15 residues. CDR1 SGHRS and CDR2 YFSETQ come from the germline V gene. With 0 bases removed from V and 2 bases from J, the gap between germline ends came to 9 bases. The CDR3 loop is CASSLDGGAYNEQFF. DNA for the CDR3: TGCGCCAGCAGCTTGGACGGGGGTGCCTACAATGAGCAGTTCTTC.

The V gene is TRBV4-1, the J gene TRBJ2-1; D may be TRBD2 (6 bases). V was trimmed by 0 bases and J by 4 bases, leaving 13 bases between them. The CDR3 has 16 residues. Germline V gene lookup returns CDR1 MGHRA and CDR2 YSYEKL. For the CDR3, the DNA is TGCGCCAGCAGCCAAGATCCGGCGGGGCTTTACAATGAGCAGTTCTTC. Protein product: CASSQDPAGLYNEQFF.

The chain carries TRBV28 and TRBJ2-4, with 8 nucleotides matching TRBD1. This CDR3 region has 14 residues. With 6 bases clipped from V and 5 bases from J, the junction kept 6 bases outside the gene matches. Germline CDR1 MDHEN, CDR2 SYDVKM. The CDR3 bases are TGTGCCAGCAGCTATGGGACAGGACAAAACATTCAGTACTTC. This gives the protein CASSYGTGQNIQYF.

Only one count was recorded for this clonotype. A read error may be the cause here, since a much bigger clone is one base away. The genes are TRBV18 and TRBJ1-5; D ambiguous. CDR1 is KGHSH and CDR2 is LQKENI in the germline V gene. CDR3 size: 14 residues. CDR3 nucleotide sequence: TGTGCCAGCTCACGGGCAGGCGGCAAGCAGCCCCAGCATTTT. Amino acid sequence: CASSRAGGKQPQHF.

The rearrangement joins TRBV5-1 to TRBJ2-5, with 13 positions matching TRBD2. This CDR3 contains 16 residues. Germline lookup yields CDR1 SGHRS and CDR2 YFSETQ. J lost 3 bases, V lost 4 bases, and 6 bases had no gene match. In DNA, the CDR3 is TGCGCCAGCAGCCCGGGACTAGCGGGGTCGGAAGAGACCCAGTACTTC. It specifies CASSPGLAGSEETQYF.

This clonotype was seen many times. The rearrangement uses TRBV7-2 and TRBJ2-1; perhaps TRBD1 as D (5 bases). The CDR3 is 15 residues long. The germline V gene encodes CDR1 SGHTA and CDR2 FQGNSA. Trimming removed 1 base from V and 5 bases from J, with 12 bases in between. This CDR3 is CASSLVVTDNNEQFF. The CDR3 nucleotides read TGTGCCAGCAGCTTAGTTGTGACAGACAACAATGAGCAGTTCTTC.